What follows are 5 T cell receptor beta chains derived from one specimen sequenced in a study of blood T cell repertoires in COVID-19. The data were produced by immunoSEQ multiplex PCR, yet TCRdb's version contains in-frame clones alone and is incomplete. Of some 140,000 clones in the sample, approximately 85% are singletons; the top ten hold over 0.55%. Sequencing was performed on peripheral blood. All receptors derive from a man in his 60s with COVID-19, enrolled during active disease.

V is TRBV5-6 and J is TRBJ1-6, with 7 bases lining up with TRBD1. This CDR3 has 16 amino acids. Germline assignment: CDR1 SGHDT and CDR2 YYEEEE. With 5 bases clipped from V and 0 bases from J, the junction kept 5 bases outside the gene matches. CDR3 DNA: TGTGCCAGCAGGACACAGGGGACCTCCTATAATTCACCCCTCCACTTT. Protein sequence: CASRTQGTSYNSPLHF.

The rearrangement links TRBV7-2 to TRBJ2-1; a weak D match, TRBD1 (5 bases). CDR1 and CDR2 (germline): SGHTA, FQGNSA. V lost 3 bases and J 9 bases, leaving 12 bases between the germline ends. There are 13 residues in the CDR3. The CDR3 loop reads CASSFRQSGEQFF. DNA of the CDR3: TGTGCCAGCAGCTTTCGACAGTCTGGTGAGCAGTTCTTC. The whole variable domain, remainder taken from reference TRBV7-2 and TRBJ2-1, is GAGVSQSPSNKVTEKGKDVELRCDPISGHTALYWYRQSLGQGLEFLIYFQGNSAPDKSGLPSDRFSAERTGGSVSTLTIQRTQQEDSAVYLCASSFRQSGEQFFGPGTRLTVL.

V is TRBV28 and J is TRBJ1-5; TRBD1 aligns across 7 bases. Per the germline V gene, CDR1 is MDHEN and CDR2 is SYDVKM. The V and J ends lost 5 bases and 3 bases, in that order; junction bases with no gene match: 10. CDR3 length equals 16 residues. The CDR3 bases are TGTGCCAGCAGTATCGGGACAGAGCTAGTCAATCAGCCCCAGCATTTT. This codes for CASSIGTELVNQPQHF. Using reference TRBV28 and TRBJ1-5 for the parts outside the CDR3, the full variable domain is DVKVTQSSRYLVKRTGEKVFLECVQDMDHENMFWYRQDPGLGLRLIYFSYDVKMKEKGDIPEGYSVSREKKERFSLILESASTNQTSMYLCASSIGTELVNQPQHFGDGTRLSIL.

The V call is TRBV2, the J call TRBJ2-1, with 7 positions matching TRBD2. The CDR3 is 13 residues long. V shed 1 base, J shed 9 bases, and the junction held 3 bases outside the gene matches. CDR1 and CDR2 (germline): SNHLY, FYNNEI. The CDR3 loop is CASSEGVAGEQFF. CDR3 DNA sequence: TGTGCCAGCAGTGAAGGTGTAGCGGGTGAGCAGTTCTTC.

The CDR3 DNA sequence: TGTGCCAGCAGCAAACTCAGTTTGGGCGGGAGTTGTGGCACAGATACGCAGTATTTT. It codes for CASSKLSLGGSCGTDTQYF. This rearrangement joins TRBV21-1 to TRBJ2-3; TRBD2, the table's D call, lacks a check against the DNA. TRBV21-1 is classified as a pseudogene. This CDR3 has 19 amino acids.